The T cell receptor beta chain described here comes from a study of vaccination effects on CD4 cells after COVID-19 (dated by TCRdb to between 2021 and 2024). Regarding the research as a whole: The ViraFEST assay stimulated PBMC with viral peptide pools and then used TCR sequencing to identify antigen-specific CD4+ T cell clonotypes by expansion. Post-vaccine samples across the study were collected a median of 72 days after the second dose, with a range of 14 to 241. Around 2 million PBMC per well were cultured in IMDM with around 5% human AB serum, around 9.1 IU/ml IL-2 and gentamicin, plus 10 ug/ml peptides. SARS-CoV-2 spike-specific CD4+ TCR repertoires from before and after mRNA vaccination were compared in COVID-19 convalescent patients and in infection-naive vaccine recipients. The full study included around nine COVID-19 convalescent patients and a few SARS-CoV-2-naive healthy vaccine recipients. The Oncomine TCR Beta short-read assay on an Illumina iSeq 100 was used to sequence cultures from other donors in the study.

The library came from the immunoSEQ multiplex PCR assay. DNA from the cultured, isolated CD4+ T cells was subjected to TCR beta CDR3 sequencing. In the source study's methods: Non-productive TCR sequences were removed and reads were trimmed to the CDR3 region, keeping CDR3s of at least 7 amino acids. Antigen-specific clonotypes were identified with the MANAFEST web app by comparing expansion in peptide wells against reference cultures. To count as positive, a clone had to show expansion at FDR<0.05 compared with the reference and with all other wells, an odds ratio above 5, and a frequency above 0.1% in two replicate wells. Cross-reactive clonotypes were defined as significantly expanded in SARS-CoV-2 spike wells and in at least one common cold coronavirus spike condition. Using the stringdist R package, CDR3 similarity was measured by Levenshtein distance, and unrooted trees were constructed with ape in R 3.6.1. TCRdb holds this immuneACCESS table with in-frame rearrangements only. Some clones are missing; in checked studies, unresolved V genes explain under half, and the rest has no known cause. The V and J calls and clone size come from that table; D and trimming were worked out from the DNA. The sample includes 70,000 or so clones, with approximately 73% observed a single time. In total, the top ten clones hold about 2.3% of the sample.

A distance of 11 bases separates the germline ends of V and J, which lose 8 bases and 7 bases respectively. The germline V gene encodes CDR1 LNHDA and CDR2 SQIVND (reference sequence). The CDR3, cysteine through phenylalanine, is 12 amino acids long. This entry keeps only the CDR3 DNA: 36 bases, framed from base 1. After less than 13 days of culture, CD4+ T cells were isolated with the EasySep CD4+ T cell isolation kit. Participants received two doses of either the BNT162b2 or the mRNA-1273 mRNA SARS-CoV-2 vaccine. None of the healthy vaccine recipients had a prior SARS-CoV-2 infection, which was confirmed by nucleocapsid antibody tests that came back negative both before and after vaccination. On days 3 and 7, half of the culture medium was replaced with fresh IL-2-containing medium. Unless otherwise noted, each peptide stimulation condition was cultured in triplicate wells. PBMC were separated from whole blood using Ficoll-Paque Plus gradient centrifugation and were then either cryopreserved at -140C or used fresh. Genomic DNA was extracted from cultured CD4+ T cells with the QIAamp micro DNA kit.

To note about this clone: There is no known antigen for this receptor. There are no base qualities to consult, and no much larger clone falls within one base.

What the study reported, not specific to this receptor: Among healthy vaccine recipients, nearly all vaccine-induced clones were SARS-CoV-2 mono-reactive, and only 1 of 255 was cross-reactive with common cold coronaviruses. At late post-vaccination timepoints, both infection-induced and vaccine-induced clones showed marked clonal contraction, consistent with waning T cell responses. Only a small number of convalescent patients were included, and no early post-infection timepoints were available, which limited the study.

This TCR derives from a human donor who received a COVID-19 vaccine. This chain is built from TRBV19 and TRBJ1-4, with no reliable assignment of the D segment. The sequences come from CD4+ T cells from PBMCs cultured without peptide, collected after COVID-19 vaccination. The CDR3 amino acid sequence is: CASGRIFEKLFF. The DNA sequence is TGTGCCAGTGGAAGGATCTTTGAAAAACTGTTTTTT.